A selection of T cell receptor beta chains follows, all from one sample in a study of blood T cell repertoires in COVID-19. Only in-frame clones appear in the TCRdb table, and some are missing; sequencing was by immunoSEQ multiplex PCR. The table records 200,000 to 250,000 clones, 88% of them present only once. The sample comprised peripheral blood. Receptors originate from a man aged 18 to 29 with active or convalescent COVID-19. Both conserved end residues are part of each CDR3. Clone size appears in some rows only: once, few, many, or a class for an expanded clone.

size: NA
J: TRBJ2-2
V: TRBV2
CDR3: CASPGGTGELFF

size: NA
J: TRBJ2-7
V: TRBV6-5
CDR3: CASSRFEAGQEQYF

size: NA
J: TRBJ2-6
V: TRBV28
CDR3: CASSRHLRGGGAGANVLTF

size: NA
J: TRBJ2-6
V: TRBV4-3
CDR3: CASSQDRYGANVLTF

size: NA
J: TRBJ1-1
V: TRBV19
CDR3: CASSIVRGEMNTEAFF

size: NA
J: TRBJ2-1
V: TRBV6-2/TRBV6-3
CDR3: CASSYPGTSGRALNEQFF

size: NA
J: TRBJ2-2
V: TRBV5-1
CDR3: CASSLGRGATNTGELFF

size: NA
J: TRBJ1-5
V: TRBV5-6
CDR3: CASSSVNQPQHF

size: NA
J: TRBJ1-1
V: TRBV30
CDR3: CAWSLGGGLNTEAFF

size: NA
J: TRBJ1-2
V: TRBV30
CDR3: CAWSFGGMNYGYTF

size: NA
J: TRBJ2-1
V: TRBV5-1
CDR3: CASSPQLVANEQFF

size: NA
J: TRBJ1-4
V: TRBV9
CDR3: CASSPRTGTGTQKLFF

size: NA
J: TRBJ1-3
V: TRBV6-1
CDR3: CASSEARSRGLPGNTIYF

size: NA
J: TRBJ2-7
V: TRBV30
CDR3: CAWMNERTGVGEQYF

size: once
J: TRBJ2-1
V: TRBV28
CDR3: CASHVEGALDEQFF

size: NA
J: TRBJ1-4
V: TRBV10-3
CDR3: CAISGTGGQGELFF

size: NA
J: TRBJ1-3
V: TRBV7-6
CDR3: CASSQKFPSAGNRNTIYF

size: NA
J: TRBJ2-1
V: TRBV7-3
CDR3: CASSLTSYNEQFF

size: NA
J: TRBJ2-7
V: TRBV6-5
CDR3: CASRGSYEQYF

size: once
J: TRBJ2-3
V: TRBV2
CDR3: CASSDRGLAGDTQYF

size: NA
J: TRBJ2-7
V: TRBV7-9
CDR3: CASSSSPTEYEQYF

size: once
J: TRBJ2-1
V: TRBV20-1
CDR3: CSASPPLLAGEQFF

size: few
J: TRBJ1-5
V: TRBV29-1
CDR3: CSVGERVNQPQHF

size: NA
J: TRBJ1-1
V: TRBV19
CDR3: CASSPQGALSTEAFF

size: NA
J: TRBJ1-1
V: TRBV29-1
CDR3: CSVDRSQTGQGNAEAFF

size: NA
J: TRBJ1-4
V: TRBV15
CDR3: CATGARGGEKLFF

size: NA
J: TRBJ2-3
V: TRBV9
CDR3: CASSSRTSTDTQYF

size: NA
J: TRBJ1-2
V: TRBV29-1
CDR3: CSFQGQGFDYGYTF

size: NA
J: TRBJ1-5
V: TRBV18
CDR3: CASCRSGLDQPQHF